A selection of T cell receptor beta chains follows, all from one sample in a study of T cell responses to AZD1222 COVID-19 vaccine. Sequencing used immunoSEQ multiplex PCR; TCRdb keeps in-frame clones, though not all of them. The table records about 130,000 clones, roughly nine tenths of them present only once. The starting material was peripheral blood, obtained on day 0 of AZD1222 vaccination. The receptors here all came from an adult in good health. CDR3s include the opening cysteine and the closing phenylalanine or tryptophan. D genes are given only for firm matches. Only some rows state a clone size, as once, few, many or a class for expanded clones.

NA | TRBJ1-1 | NA | TRBV4-1 | TGCGCCAGCAGCCAAGTGGAGAACACTGAAGCTTTCTTT | CASSQVENTEAFF
TRBD2 | TRBJ2-7 | NA | TRBV28 | TGTGCCAGCAGTTTAAAGGTAGCGGGGGGCTACGAGCAGTACTTC | CASSLKVAGGYEQYF
NA | TRBJ1-2 | NA | TRBV7-9 | TGTGCCAGCACCAGAATACCGGGCCTAGGGTTTGGCTACACCTTC | CASTRIPGLGFGYTF
TRBD1 | TRBJ1-2 | NA | TRBV3-1/TRBV3-2 | TGTGCCAGCAGCCAAAAAACAGGGGTACATGGCTACACCTTC | CASSQKTGVHGYTF
NA | TRBJ2-1 | NA | TRBV21-1 | TGTGCCAGCAGCAAAGGGAGGGACAGCTTAAATGAGCAGTTCTTC | CASSKGRDSLNEQFF
NA | TRBJ1-5 | NA | TRBV5-4 | TGTGCCAGCAGCTTGGCGGGCAATCAGCCCCAGCATTTT | CASSLAGNQPQHF
NA | TRBJ1-4 | NA | TRBV12-5 | TGTGCTAGTGGTTTGTCCCGGGACACGGAAAAACTGTTTTTT | CASGLSRDTEKLFF
TRBD2 | TRBJ2-1 | NA | TRBV27 | TGTGCCAGCAGTTTATTTAGTCCTAGCGGGACCCGCTCCTACAATGAGCAGTTCTTC | CASSLFSPSGTRSYNEQFF
NA | TRBJ2-7 | once | TRBV18 | TGTGCCAGCTCACCTGGTGGCGGGGGCCCCTACGAGCAGTACTTC | CASSPGGGGPYEQYF
NA | TRBJ2-3 | NA | TRBV18 | TGTGCCAGCTCACCTCCAGGAAGCACAGATACGCAGTATTTT | CASSPPGSTDTQYF
NA | TRBJ2-5 | NA | TRBV14 | TGTGCCAGCAGCCAAGGCATCGGACCCGGGGAAGAGACCCAGTACTTC | CASSQGIGPGEETQYF
TRBD1 | TRBJ1-5 | NA | TRBV2 | TGTGCCAGCACCAAACTGGACAGGGGGAGTCAGCCCCAGCATTTT | CASTKLDRGSQPQHF
NA | TRBJ1-5 | NA | TRBV19 | TGTGCCAGTAAGATCGGTCCTGGCAGCAATCAGCCCCAGCATTTT | CASKIGPGSNQPQHF
NA | TRBJ1-3 | NA | TRBV6-7 | TGTGCCTCGGACACCATATATTTT | CASDTIYF
NA | TRBJ2-5 | NA | TRBV6-5 | TGTGCCAGCAGTTACAAGTTAGGGGGGACCCAGTACTTC | CASSYKLGGTQYF
NA | TRBJ2-3 | NA | TRBV9 | TGTGCCAGCGGGGGCAGGGGCACAGATACGCAGTATTTT | CASGGRGTDTQYF
NA | TRBJ2-7 | NA | TRBV3-1/TRBV3-2 | TGTGCCAGCAGCCAAGACTGGACCGGTGGTGAGCAGTACTTC | CASSQDWTGGEQYF
TRBD1 | TRBJ1-5 | few | TRBV7-9 | TGTGCCAGCACCCATGGCGGGACAGGGGGAAATCAGCCCCAGCATTTT | CASTHGGTGGNQPQHF
NA | TRBJ1-6 | NA | TRBV9 | TGTGCCAGCAGCCAAGGCCCCTGGTTAGATAATTCACCCCTCCACTTT | CASSQGPWLDNSPLHF
TRBD1 | TRBJ1-1 | NA | TRBV14 | TGTGCCAGCAGCCAAGTCACAGGGGGGGGGAACACTGAAGCTTTCTTT | CASSQVTGGGNTEAFF
NA | TRBJ2-7 | NA | TRBV7-2 | TGTGCCAGCAGCTTACTAGAGAACTACGAGCAGTACTTC | CASSLLENYEQYF
NA | TRBJ1-1 | NA | TRBV30 | TGTGCCTGGAGTTGGGGTTGGAACACTGAAGCTTTCTTT | CAWSWGWNTEAFF
NA | TRBJ2-7 | NA | TRBV7-8 | TGTGCCAGCAGCTTACAAGAAACCTACGAGCAGTACTTC | CASSLQETYEQYF
NA | TRBJ1-1 | once | TRBV3-1/TRBV3-2 | TGTGCCAGCAGCCCCCGGGACGGGGCGAACACTGAAGCTTTCTTT | CASSPRDGANTEAFF
TRBD2 | TRBJ2-4 | NA | TRBV4-1 | TGCGCCAGCAGCCAAGCAGATCCTAGCGGGGGATTAGCCAAAAACATTCAGTACTTC | CASSQADPSGGLAKNIQYF
TRBD2 | TRBJ2-1 | NA | TRBV7-9 | TGTGCCAGCATTCGACTAGCGGGGGGCAATGAGCAGTTCTTC | CASIRLAGGNEQFF
NA | TRBJ2-1 | once | TRBV27 | TGTGCCACCATCACGGGGGGCTCTGAGCAGTTCTTC | CATITGGSEQFF
NA | TRBJ1-3 | NA | TRBV30 | TGTGCCTGGAGTGTATTCGGAAACACCATATATTTT | CAWSVFGNTIYF
NA | TRBJ2-3 | NA | TRBV5-4 | TGTGCCAGCAGCCCCGGAGGTACGCAGTATTTT | CASSPGGTQYF
TRBD1 | TRBJ1-3 | once | TRBV5-4 | TGTGCCAGCAGCCAAAAAGGGACAGGGAAAGGCACCATATATTTT | CASSQKGTGKGTIYF
NA | TRBJ2-2 | once | TRBV2 | TGTGCCAGCAGTGAAGTTACAGGGGACTTAGGCGGGGAGCTGTTTTTT | CASSEVTGDLGGELFF
NA | TRBJ1-1 | NA | TRBV6-1 | TGTGCCAGCAGTGAAGGGAGGACTTCCTCTGAAGCTTTCTTT | CASSEGRTSSEAFF
NA | TRBJ2-2 | NA | TRBV6-1 | TGTGCCAGCAGTGACCAGAGGAACACCGGGGAGCTGTTTTTT | CASSDQRNTGELFF
TRBD1 | TRBJ1-2 | NA | TRBV12-5 | TGTGCTAGTGGTTTGTCCAACCCCGGCCAGGACAGGGGCGGCTACACCTTC | CASGLSNPGQDRGGYTF
TRBD1 | TRBJ1-2 | NA | TRBV25-1 | TGTGCCAGCAGAGACAGGGGGCTCTGGGATGGCTACACCTTC | CASRDRGLWDGYTF
NA | TRBJ1-5 | NA | TRBV19 | TGTGCCAGTAGTATATACCATAGCAATCAGCCCCAGCATTTT | CASSIYHSNQPQHF
NA | TRBJ1-6 | NA | TRBV4-1 | TGCGCCAGCAGCCAAGATGAACTTTCACCCCTCCACTTT | CASSQDELSPLHF
NA | TRBJ2-1 | NA | TRBV11-3 | TGTGCCAGCAGCTTAAGGGTAGGGCCTAGCTCCTACAATGAGCAGTTCTTC | CASSLRVGPSSYNEQFF
NA | TRBJ2-1 | NA | TRBV4-3 | TGCGCCAGCAGCCAACCCGGGACAAGAAGCAATGAGCAGTTCTTC | CASSQPGTRSNEQFF
NA | TRBJ1-1 | NA | TRBV7-2 | TGTGCCAGCAGCTACGGGCCTTACGGAGAGAACACTGAAGCTTTCTTT | CASSYGPYGENTEAFF
NA | TRBJ1-1 | NA | TRBV29-1 | TGCAGCGTTGAAGACGGAGGGGAGAACACTGAAGCTTTCTTT | CSVEDGGENTEAFF
NA | TRBJ2-1 | NA | TRBV18 | TGTGCCGGCGCACTAGCAGGGGGAAGGAATGAGCAGTTCTTC | CAGALAGGRNEQFF
NA | TRBJ1-5 | NA | TRBV4-2 | TGTGCCAGCAGCCGAGCGACACGGGGATATAGCAATCAGCCCCAGCATTTT | CASSRATRGYSNQPQHF
NA | TRBJ2-4 | NA | TRBV3-1/TRBV3-2 | TGTGCCAGCAGCCAAGACCCCCTATTAGCCAAAAACATTCAGTACTTC | CASSQDPLLAKNIQYF
NA | TRBJ2-1 | NA | TRBV4-3 | TGCGCCAGCAGCCAAGGAGAGTTAACTAGTAACTACCAGGACAATGAGCAGTTCTTC | CASSQGELTSNYQDNEQFF
NA | TRBJ2-2 | NA | TRBV21-1 | TGTGCCAGCAGTAAGGGGAATATACTGGGGAACACCGGGGAGCTGTTTTTT | CASSKGNILGNTGELFF
NA | TRBJ1-5 | once | TRBV21-1 | TGTGCCAGCAGCAAAGCGCGTAAGCCCCAGCATTTT | CASSKARKPQHF
NA | TRBJ1-5 | NA | TRBV6-6 | TGTGCCAGCAGTGAGGGGCAAGGGCAGCCCCAGCATTTT | CASSEGQGQPQHF
NA | TRBJ1-5 | NA | TRBV27 | TGTGCCAGCAGTTTTGGGTCTAGTAGCAATCAGCCCCAGCATTTT | CASSFGSSSNQPQHF
NA | TRBJ1-2 | once | TRBV11-2 | TGTGCCAGCAGCTTCCGGGAGGACCCCGGGGGCTACACCTTC | CASSFREDPGGYTF
TRBD1 | TRBJ1-1 | NA | TRBV2 | TGTGCCAGCAGTGCCGGGACAGGGAACACTGAAGCTTTCTTT | CASSAGTGNTEAFF
NA | TRBJ1-5 | NA | TRBV30 | TGTGCCTGGAAGGGACTCCGGGAGAATCAGCCCCAGCATTTT | CAWKGLRENQPQHF
TRBD2 | TRBJ2-7 | NA | TRBV18 | TGTGCCAGCTCGCCAACTAGCGGGGGGGCCGTCGAGCAGTACTTC | CASSPTSGGAVEQYF
NA | TRBJ1-2 | NA | TRBV6-9 | TGTGCCAGCAGTTATTATTATGGGGGAATCTTCAGGGCTTACGACTATGGCTACACCTTC | CASSYYYGGIFRAYDYGYTF
NA | TRBJ2-3 | NA | TRBV7-7 | TGTGCTAGCGCCCCGCCGGGCACAGATACGCAGTATTTT | CASAPPGTDTQYF
NA | TRBJ1-5 | NA | TRBV30 | TGTGCCTGGAGTGAGGGTACCCATCAGCCCCAGCATTTT | CAWSEGTHQPQHF
NA | TRBJ1-4 | NA | TRBV4-1 | TGCGCCAGCAGCCTGACGGGTACTAATGAAAAACTGTTTTTT | CASSLTGTNEKLFF